Shown below are 10 T cell receptor beta chains from a single sample sequenced in a study of T cells expressing NK-cell markers. Following a re-call of the 5' RACE reads, TCRdb has one entry per CDR3 protein and lacks DNA. The sample shows 400,000 to 500,000 distinct CDR3 sequences, and 6% to 9.5% sits with its ten largest clones. The sequencing input was blood T cells: a sorted CD56 or NKG2C T cell subset, CD4+ or CD8+ T cells, or bulk PBMC T cells (not recorded which). Every receptor here comes from a woman between 18 and 75 years old in good health.

J is TRBJ1-1 and V is TRBV7-2; TCRdb returns TRBD1, unconfirmable since there is no DNA. This CDR3 contains 15 residues. CDR1 is SGHTA and CDR2 is FQGNSA in the germline V gene. This CDR3 reads CASSPQGGWNTEAFF.

This rearrangement joins TRBV5-4 to TRBJ2-2; TCRdb indicates TRBD1, and absent DNA this call remains unverified. This CDR3 region has 18 residues. CDR1 SGHNT and CDR2 YYREEE come from the germline V gene (reference sequence). The CDR3 loop reads CASSWGTGTVKNTGELFF.

The rearrangement links TRBV11-2 to TRBJ2-1. The CDR3 runs 19 residues. CDR1 is SGHAT, CDR2 FQNNGV, per germline. The CDR3 protein is CASSLVGSTWRGSYNEQFF.

V and J are TRBV12-3 or TRBV12-4 and TRBJ1-6; TCRdb's assignment of TRBD1 cannot be checked, as there is no DNA. The CDR3 is 14 amino acids. CDR3 residues: CASSFWDTNSPLHF.

The chain carries TRBV28 and TRBJ2-1; TCRdb's D call, TRBD1, is unchecked because there is no DNA. Looked up from germline, CDR1 is MDHEN and CDR2 is SYDVKM. There are 15 residues in the CDR3. The CDR3 region is CASVGTGGVLSQGIF.

This chain links TRBV20-1 with TRBJ2-2; TCRdb lists TRBD2, though no DNA is available to test this call. This CDR3 is built from 17 residues. CDR1 is DFQATT, CDR2 SNEGSKA, per germline (reference sequence). The chain's CDR3 is CSASPGLAGLGTGELFF.

J is TRBJ1-2 and V is TRBV20-1; the D call of TRBD1 rests on TCRdb alone, since no DNA is present to check it. Germline V gene sequence: CDR1 DFQATT, CDR2 SNEGSKA (reference sequence). CDR3 size: 14 residues. The CDR3: CSARGGALGYGYTF.

V and J are TRBV2 and TRBJ1-1; TCRdb's D gene call, TRBD1, goes unchecked for lack of DNA. The CDR3 covers 14 residues. The germline gives CDR1 SNHLY, CDR2 FYNNEI. The CDR3 loop is CASSHRDMNTEAFF.

J is TRBJ2-4 and V is TRBV20-1. The CDR3 contains 13 residues. CDR1 is DFQATT and CDR2 is SNEGSKA in the germline V gene (reference sequence). CDR3 residues: CSASGLAENIQYF.

The chain is built from TRBV2 and TRBJ1-6; TCRdb gives TRBD1 as the D gene, but with no DNA this cannot be confirmed. The CDR3 contains 17 residues. Germline CDR1 SNHLY, CDR2 FYNNEI. CDR3 sequence: CASRSGTGGARNSPLHF.